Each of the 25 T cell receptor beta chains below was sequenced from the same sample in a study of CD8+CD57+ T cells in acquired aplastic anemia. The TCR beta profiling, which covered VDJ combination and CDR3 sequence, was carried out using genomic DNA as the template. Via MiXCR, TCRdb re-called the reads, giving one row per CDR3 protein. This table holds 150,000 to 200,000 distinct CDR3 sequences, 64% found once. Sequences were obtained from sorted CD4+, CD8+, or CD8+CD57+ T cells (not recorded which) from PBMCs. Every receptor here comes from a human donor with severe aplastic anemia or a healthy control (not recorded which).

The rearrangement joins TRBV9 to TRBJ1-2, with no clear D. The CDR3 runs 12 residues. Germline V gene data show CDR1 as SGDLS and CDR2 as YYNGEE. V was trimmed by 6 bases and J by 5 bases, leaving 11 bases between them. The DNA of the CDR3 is TGTGCCAGCAACTCTGAACATTATGGCTACACCTTC. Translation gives CASNSEHYGYTF.

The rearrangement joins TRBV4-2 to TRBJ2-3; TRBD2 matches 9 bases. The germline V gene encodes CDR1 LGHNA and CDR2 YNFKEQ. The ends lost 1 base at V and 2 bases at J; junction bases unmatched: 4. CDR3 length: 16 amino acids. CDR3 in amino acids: CASSQVAGDLTDTQYF. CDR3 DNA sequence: TGTGCCAGCAGCCAAGTAGCGGGGGACCTCACAGATACGCAGTATTTT.

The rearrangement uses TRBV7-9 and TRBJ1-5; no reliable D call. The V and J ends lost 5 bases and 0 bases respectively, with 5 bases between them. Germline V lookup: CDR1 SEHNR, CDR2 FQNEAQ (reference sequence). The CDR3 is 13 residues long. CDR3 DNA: TGTGCCAGCAGCCAAAATAGCAATCAGCCCCAGCATTTT. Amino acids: CASSQNSNQPQHF.

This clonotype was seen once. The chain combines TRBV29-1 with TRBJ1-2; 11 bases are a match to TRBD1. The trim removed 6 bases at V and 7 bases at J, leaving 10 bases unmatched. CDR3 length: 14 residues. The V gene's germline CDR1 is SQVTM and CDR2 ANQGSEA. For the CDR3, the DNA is TGCAGCGTGGAAACGGGACAGGGGGGTGGTGGCTACACCTTC. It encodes CSVETGQGGGGYTF.

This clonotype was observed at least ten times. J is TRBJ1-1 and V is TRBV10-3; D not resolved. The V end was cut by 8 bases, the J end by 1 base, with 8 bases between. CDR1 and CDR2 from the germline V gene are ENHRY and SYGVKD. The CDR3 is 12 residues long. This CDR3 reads CAIFAGNTEAFF. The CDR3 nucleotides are TGTGCCATCTTTGCAGGGAACACTGAAGCTTTCTTT.

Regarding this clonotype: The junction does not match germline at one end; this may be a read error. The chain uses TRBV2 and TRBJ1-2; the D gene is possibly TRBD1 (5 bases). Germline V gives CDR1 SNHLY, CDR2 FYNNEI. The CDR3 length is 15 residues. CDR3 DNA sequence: TGTGCCAGCAGTGAACTGGGGGACGGCAGCTATGGCTACACATTC. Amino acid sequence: CASSELGDGSYGYTF.

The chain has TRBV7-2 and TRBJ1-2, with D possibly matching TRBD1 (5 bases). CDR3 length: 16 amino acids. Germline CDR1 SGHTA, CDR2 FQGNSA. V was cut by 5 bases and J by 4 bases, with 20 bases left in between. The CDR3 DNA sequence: TGTGCCAGCAGCCCCCTGAGGGGAGGGGCGAGCTATGGCTACACCTTC. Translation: CASSPLRGGASYGYTF.

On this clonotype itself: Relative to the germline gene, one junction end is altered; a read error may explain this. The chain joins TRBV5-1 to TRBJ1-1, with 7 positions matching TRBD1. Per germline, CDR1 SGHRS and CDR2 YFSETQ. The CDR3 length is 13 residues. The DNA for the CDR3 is TGTGCCAGCAGCGCTGGGACAGAAGTTGAAGCTTTCTTT. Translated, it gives CASSAGTEVEAFF.

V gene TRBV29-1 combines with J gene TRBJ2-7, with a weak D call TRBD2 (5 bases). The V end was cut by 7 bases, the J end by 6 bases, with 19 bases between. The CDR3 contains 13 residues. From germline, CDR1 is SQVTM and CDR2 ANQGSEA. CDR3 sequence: CSGRNGVGSEQYF. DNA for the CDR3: TGCAGCGGTCGGAACGGGGTGGGCTCCGAGCAGTACTTC.

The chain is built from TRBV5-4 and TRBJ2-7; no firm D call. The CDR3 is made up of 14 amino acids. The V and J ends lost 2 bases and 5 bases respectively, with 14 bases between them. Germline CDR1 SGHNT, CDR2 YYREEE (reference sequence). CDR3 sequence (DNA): TGTGCCAGCAGCTTTAAGGCCGTCCGTGACGAGCAGTACTTC. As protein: CASSFKAVRDEQYF. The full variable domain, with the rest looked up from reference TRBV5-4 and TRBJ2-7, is ETGVTQSPTHLIKTRGQQVTLRCSSQSGHNTVSWYQQALGQGPQFIFQYYREEENGRGNFPPRFSGLQFPNYSSELNVNALELDDSALYLCASSFKAVRDEQYFGPGTRLTVT.

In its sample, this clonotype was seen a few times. CDR3: CASSFGGPGYEQYF. CDR3 sequence (DNA): TGTGCCAGCAGCTTCGGGGGGCCGGGCTACGAGCAGTACTTC. The chain has TRBV7-8 and TRBJ2-7; weak D call: TRBD2 (7 bases). Per germline, CDR1 SGHVS and CDR2 FQNEAQ. The CDR3 is made up of 14 amino acids. V lost 3 bases and J lost 3, with 12 bases in between.

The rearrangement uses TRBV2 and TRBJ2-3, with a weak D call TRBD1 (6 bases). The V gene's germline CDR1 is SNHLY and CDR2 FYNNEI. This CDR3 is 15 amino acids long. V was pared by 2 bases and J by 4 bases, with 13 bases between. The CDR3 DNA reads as TGTGCCAGCAGTGAACTGGGGACACACGCAGATACGCAGTATTTT. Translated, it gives CASSELGTHADTQYF.

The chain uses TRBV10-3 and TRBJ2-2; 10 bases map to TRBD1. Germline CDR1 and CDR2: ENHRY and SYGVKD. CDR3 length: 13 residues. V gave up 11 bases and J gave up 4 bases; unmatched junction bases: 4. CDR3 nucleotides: TGTGCCCTACGACAGGGGGCCACCGGGGAGCTGTTTTTT. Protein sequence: CALRQGATGELFF.

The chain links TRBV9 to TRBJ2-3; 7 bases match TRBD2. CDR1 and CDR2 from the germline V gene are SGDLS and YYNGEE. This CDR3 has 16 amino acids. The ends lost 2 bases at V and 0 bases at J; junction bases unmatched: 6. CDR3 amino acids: CASSVEPGLSTDTQYF. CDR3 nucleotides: TGTGCCAGCAGCGTCGAACCGGGACTAAGCACAGATACGCAGTATTTT.

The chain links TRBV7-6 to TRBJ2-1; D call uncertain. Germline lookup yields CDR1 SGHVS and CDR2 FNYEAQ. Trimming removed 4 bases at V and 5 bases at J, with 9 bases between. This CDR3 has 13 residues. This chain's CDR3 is CASSSLAHNEQFF. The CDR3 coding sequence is TGTGCCAGCAGCTCCTTAGCACACAATGAGCAGTTCTTC.

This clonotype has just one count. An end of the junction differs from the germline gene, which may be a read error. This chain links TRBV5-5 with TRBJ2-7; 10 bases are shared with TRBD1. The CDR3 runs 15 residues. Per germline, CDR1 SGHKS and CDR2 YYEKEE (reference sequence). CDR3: CASSLRQGASYEQYF. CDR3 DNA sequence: TGCGCCAGCAGCTTGAGACAGGGGGCTTCGTACGAGCAGTACTTC. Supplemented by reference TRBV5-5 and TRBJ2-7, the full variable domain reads DAGVTQSPTHLIKTRGQQVTLRCSPISGHKSVSWYQQVLGQGPQFIFQYYEKEERGRGNFPDRFSARQFPNYSSELNVNALLLGDSALYLCASSLRQGASYEQYFGPGTRLTVT.

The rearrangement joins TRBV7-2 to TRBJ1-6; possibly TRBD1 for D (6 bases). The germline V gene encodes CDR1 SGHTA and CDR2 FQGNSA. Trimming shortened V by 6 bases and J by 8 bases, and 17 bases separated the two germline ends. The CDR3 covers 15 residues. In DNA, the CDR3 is TGTGCCAGCAGTACCAGGGGAACCGGGGATTCACCCCTCCACTTT. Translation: CASSTRGTGDSPLHF.

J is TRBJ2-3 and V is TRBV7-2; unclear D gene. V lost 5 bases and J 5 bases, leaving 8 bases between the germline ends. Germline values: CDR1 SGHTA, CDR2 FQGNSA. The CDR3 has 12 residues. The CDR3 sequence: CASSAYIDTQYF. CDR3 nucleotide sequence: TGTGCCAGCAGCGCCTACATAGATACGCAGTATTTT.

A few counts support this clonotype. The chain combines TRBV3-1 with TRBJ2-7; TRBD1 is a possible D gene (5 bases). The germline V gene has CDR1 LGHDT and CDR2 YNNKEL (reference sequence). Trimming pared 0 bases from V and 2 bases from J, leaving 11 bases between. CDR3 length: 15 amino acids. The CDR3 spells CASSQDTREPYEQYF. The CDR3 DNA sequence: TGTGCCAGCAGCCAAGATACCAGGGAACCCTACGAGCAGTACTTC.

CDR3 sequence: CASSHRPHRGGEQFF. CDR3 sequence (DNA): TGTGCCAGCAGCCATAGACCGCACAGGGGTGGTGAGCAGTTCTTC. The V gene is TRBV6-2 or TRBV6-3, the J gene TRBJ2-1; 7 bases map to TRBD1. V dropped 6 bases and J dropped 9; count of bases not matched to a gene: 14. The CDR3 is made up of 15 amino acids. In germline, CDR1 is MNHEY, CDR2 SVGEGT.

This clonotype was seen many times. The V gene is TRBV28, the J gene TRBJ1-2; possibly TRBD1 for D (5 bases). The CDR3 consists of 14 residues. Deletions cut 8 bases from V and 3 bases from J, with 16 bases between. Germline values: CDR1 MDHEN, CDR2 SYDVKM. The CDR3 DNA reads TGTGCCAGCGGAGCGGATATGGGGGACTATGGCTACACCTTC. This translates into CASGADMGDYGYTF.

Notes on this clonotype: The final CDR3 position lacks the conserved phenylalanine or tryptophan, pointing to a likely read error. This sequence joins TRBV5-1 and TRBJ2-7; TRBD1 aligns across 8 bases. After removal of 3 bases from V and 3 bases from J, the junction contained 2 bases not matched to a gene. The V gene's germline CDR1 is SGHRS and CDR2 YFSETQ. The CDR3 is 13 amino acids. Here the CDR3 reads CASSSDRVYEQYC. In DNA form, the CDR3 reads TGCGCCAGCAGCTCGGACAGGGTCTACGAGCAGTACTGC.

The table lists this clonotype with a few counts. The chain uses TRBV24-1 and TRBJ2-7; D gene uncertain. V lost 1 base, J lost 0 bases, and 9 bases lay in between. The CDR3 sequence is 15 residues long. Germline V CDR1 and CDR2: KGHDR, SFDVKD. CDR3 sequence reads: CATSDLKGNSYEQYF. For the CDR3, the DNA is TGTGCCACCAGTGATTTAAAGGGTAACTCCTACGAGCAGTACTTC.

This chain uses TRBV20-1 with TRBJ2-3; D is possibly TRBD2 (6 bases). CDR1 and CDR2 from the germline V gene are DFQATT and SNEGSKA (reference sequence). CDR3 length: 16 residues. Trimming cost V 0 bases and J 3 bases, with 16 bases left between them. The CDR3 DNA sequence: TGCAGTGCTAGAGATCAGGCGGGATCTGAAACAGATACGCAGTATTTT. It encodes CSARDQAGSETDTQYF.

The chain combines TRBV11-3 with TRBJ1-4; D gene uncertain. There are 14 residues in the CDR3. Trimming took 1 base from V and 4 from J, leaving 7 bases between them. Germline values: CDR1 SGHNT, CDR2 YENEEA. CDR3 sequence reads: CASSLGRSNEKLFF. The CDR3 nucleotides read TGTGCCAGCAGCTTAGGGCGGAGTAATGAAAAACTGTTTTTT. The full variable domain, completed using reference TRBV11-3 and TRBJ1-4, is EAGVVQSPRYKIIEKKQPVAFWCNPISGHNTLYWYLQNLGQGPELLIRYENEEAVDDSQLPKDRFSAERLKGVDSTLKIQPAELGDSAVYLCASSLGRSNEKLFFGSGTQLSVL.